Listed here are 25 T cell receptor beta chains from one sample, sequenced in a study of T-cell memory formation after mild COVID-19. One entry per CDR3 protein results from TCRdb running MiXCR on the 5' RACE reads. The table includes approximately 570,000 distinct CDR3 sequences, more than 15% detected once. The material sequenced was PBMCs or a T cell subset sorted from them (not recorded which). All receptors derive from an adult woman who had mild COVID-19 (a few samples of this study predate the infection). Cell type and time point are not known.

This clonotype showed up just a few times. The CDR3 sequence: CSVDRTVRRGEQFF. CDR3 bases: TGCAGCGTTGATCGTACGGTCCGGAGGGGTGAGCAGTTCTTC. The rearrangement links TRBV29-1 to TRBJ2-1; D possibly corresponds to TRBD2 (6 bases). Germline values: CDR1 SQVTM, CDR2 ANQGSEA. V was clipped by 3 bases and J by 9 bases, with 18 bases between them. This CDR3 region has 14 residues.

This clonotype was seen more than once but under ten times. The chain joins TRBV5-8 to TRBJ1-1, with unresolved D. Deletions cut 0 bases from V and 1 base from J, with 10 bases between. The CDR3 runs 15 residues. Germline loops: CDR1 SGHTS, CDR2 YDEGEE. The CDR3 sequence is CASSLDMGPNTEAFF. Written as DNA, the CDR3 is TGTGCCAGCAGCTTGGATATGGGCCCGAACACTGAAGCTTTCTTT.

This clonotype was counted between two and nine times. The V gene is TRBV12-3 or TRBV12-4, the J gene TRBJ2-1, with a possible D match to TRBD2 (7 bases). V was pared by 6 bases and J by 4 bases, with 19 bases between. This CDR3 is built from 16 residues. The CDR3 DNA follows: TGTGCCAGCAGCTCCACCAGTGCGGGGGCGTACAATGAGCAGTTCTTC. As protein: CASSSTSAGAYNEQFF.

V is TRBV5-1 and J is TRBJ2-3, with TRBD1 as a possible D gene (6 bases). The CDR3 is 13 residues long. In germline, CDR1 is SGHRS, CDR2 YFSETQ. Trimming pared 1 base from V and 6 bases from J, leaving 9 bases between. This CDR3 is CASSLNRVDTQYF. The CDR3 DNA follows: TGCGCCAGCAGCTTGAACAGGGTGGATACGCAGTATTTT.

This clonotype has just a few counts. The V and J genes are TRBV20-1 and TRBJ2-3, with 13 positions matching TRBD2. V lost 6 bases, J lost 5 bases, and 8 bases stayed unmatched. CDR3 length equals 15 residues. CDR1 is DFQATT, CDR2 SNEGSKA, per germline (reference sequence). CDR3 amino acids: CSAQSGLAGEDTQYF. CDR3 coding DNA: TGCAGTGCCCAATCCGGACTAGCGGGAGAAGATACGCAGTATTTT.

J is TRBJ1-2 and V is TRBV12-3 or TRBV12-4, with unresolved D. Trimming pared 7 bases from V and 0 bases from J, leaving 12 bases between. The CDR3 is made up of 14 amino acids. This CDR3 is CASMQAVPNYGYTF. Written as DNA, the CDR3 is TGTGCCAGCATGCAGGCGGTCCCTAACTATGGCTACACCTTC.

This clonotype was counted many times. The chain is built from TRBV12-3 or TRBV12-4 and TRBJ2-5; no clear D gene. The CDR3 is 14 residues long. V was shortened by 2 bases and J by 2 bases, with 9 bases between the two germline ends. CDR3 region: CASSLRAVQETQYF. The CDR3 nucleotides read TGTGCCAGCAGTTTAAGGGCGGTTCAAGAGACCCAGTACTTC.

This clonotype was counted many times. This chain uses TRBV28 with TRBJ1-1, with a weak D call TRBD1 (5 bases). The germline V and J ends were trimmed by 3 bases and 7 bases, with 9 bases remaining between them. Germline V gene sequence: CDR1 MDHEN, CDR2 SYDVKM. There are 12 residues in the CDR3. CDR3 protein: CASSFPRDEAFF. Here the CDR3 DNA reads TGTGCCAGCAGTTTCCCCAGGGATGAAGCTTTCTTT.

This clonotype was seen a handful of times. This sequence joins TRBV27 and TRBJ2-1; D perhaps matches TRBD2 (6 bases). The germline gives CDR1 MNHEY, CDR2 SMNVEV (reference sequence). The V end lost 3 bases, the J end lost 6 bases, and 12 bases lay between the germline ends. The CDR3 extends over 14 amino acids. The CDR3 loop is CASSLTPRGNEQFF. In DNA form, the CDR3 reads TGTGCCAGCAGTTTGACCCCGCGGGGCAATGAGCAGTTCTTC.

This chain connects TRBV6-2 or TRBV6-3 to TRBJ2-3, with 7 bases matching TRBD1. Trimming at V came to 7 bases and at J to 2 bases, leaving 6 bases not matched to a gene. The CDR3 is made up of 14 amino acids. Per the germline V gene, CDR1 is MNHEY and CDR2 is SVGEGT. As DNA, the CDR3 is TGTGCCAGCACCCCGGGACAGACCACAGATACGCAGTATTTT. Protein product: CASTPGQTTDTQYF.

The rearrangement joins TRBV19 to TRBJ2-1; a weak D match, TRBD2 (5 bases). V dropped 8 bases and J dropped 3 bases, with 11 bases sitting between them. The CDR3 loop spans 13 amino acids. Germline CDR1 and CDR2: LNHDA and SQIVND (reference sequence). Written as DNA, the CDR3 is TGTGCCAGTTCTCCCGGGGACTACAATGAGCAGTTCTTC. It yields the protein CASSPGDYNEQFF.

The V gene is TRBV7-9, the J gene TRBJ1-1; D gene ambiguous. The CDR3 runs to 15 residues. Germline V gene sequence: CDR1 SEHNR, CDR2 FQNEAQ (reference sequence). V was clipped by 5 bases and J by 0 bases, with 13 bases between them. CDR3 loop: CASSDGRTMNTEAFF. The CDR3 DNA reads TGTGCCAGCAGCGACGGCAGGACCATGAACACTGAAGCTTTCTTT.

This clonotype was found a few times. The chain carries TRBV4-1 and TRBJ2-5; 9 bases are shared with TRBD1. CDR1 is MGHRA, CDR2 YSYEKL, per germline. J gave up 1 base and V 1 base, and 1 base lay outside the gene matches. CDR3 size: 15 residues. CDR3 in amino acids: CASSQATGGQETQYF. Here the CDR3 DNA reads TGCGCCAGCAGCCAAGCGACAGGGGGCCAAGAGACCCAGTACTTC.

The chain joins TRBV7-2 to TRBJ2-2; D is unresolved. V was shortened by 4 bases and J by 6 bases, with 12 bases between the two germline ends. The CDR3 totals 14 residues. Germline V gene lookup returns CDR1 SGHTA and CDR2 FQGNSA. The CDR3 is CASSSRRTPGELFF. Here the CDR3 DNA reads TGTGCCAGCAGCTCCCGACGGACCCCCGGGGAGCTGTTTTTT.

This clonotype occurred many times. The chain has TRBV7-2 and TRBJ1-1; TRBD1 might be the D (5 bases). Trimming left V 6 bases short and J 2 bases short, with 10 bases between. The germline V gene encodes CDR1 SGHTA and CDR2 FQGNSA. The CDR3 covers 13 residues. In nucleotides, the CDR3 is TGTGCCAGCAGTTCATGGGGCAACACTGAAGCTTTCTTT. Its translation is CASSSWGNTEAFF.

This clonotype turned up a few times. V is TRBV2 and J is TRBJ2-7, with TRBD1 identical over 7 bases. V lost 0 bases and J lost 1; bases outside the gene matches: 3. Germline CDR1 reads SNHLY; CDR2 reads FYNNEI. The CDR3 covers 15 residues. The CDR3 loop is CASSEAGQRSYEQYF. CDR3 DNA sequence: TGTGCCAGCAGTGAAGCGGGACAGAGATCCTACGAGCAGTACTTC.

This clonotype was observed a handful of times. The CDR3 DNA follows: TGTGCCAGCAGTGTACAGGGAACAAGGGAAAAACTGTTTTTT. It encodes CASSVQGTREKLFF. J is TRBJ1-4 and V is TRBV25-1, with D possibly TRBD1 on 6 matching bases. CDR3 size: 14 residues. From germline, CDR1 is MGHDK and CDR2 SYGVNS. The V gene lost 4 bases and the J gene lost 8 bases, with 14 bases spanning the gap.

The chain joins TRBV20-1 to TRBJ1-5; 8 bases line up with TRBD1. V dropped 3 bases and J dropped 6; count of bases not matched to a gene: 4. The CDR3 is made up of 13 amino acids. Germline V gene data show CDR1 as DFQATT and CDR2 as SNEGSKA (reference sequence). The CDR3 reads CSARDREGQPQHF. The CDR3 bases are TGCAGTGCTAGGGACAGGGAAGGTCAGCCCCAGCATTTT.

The V gene is TRBV18, the J gene TRBJ2-3; tentatively, D is TRBD1 (5 bases). This CDR3 is built from 16 residues. Trimming removed 3 bases from V and 0 bases from J, with 13 bases in between. Germline V gives CDR1 KGHSH, CDR2 LQKENI. CDR3 coding DNA: TGTGCCAGCTCACCGTGGGCAGGGCATAGCACAGATACGCAGTATTTT. Protein product: CASSPWAGHSTDTQYF. The full variable domain, with the rest looked up from reference TRBV18 and TRBJ2-3, is NAGVMQNPRHLVRRRGQEARLRCSPMKGHSHVYWYRQLPEEGLKFMVYLQKENIIDESGMPKERFSAEFPKEGPSILRIQQVVRGDSAAYFCASSPWAGHSTDTQYFGPGTRLTVL.

The sample holds a few counts of this clonotype. This chain joins TRBV4-1 and TRBJ2-3; 12 bases map to TRBD2. V lost 3 bases, J lost 1 base, and 5 bases stayed unmatched. The CDR3 runs to 17 residues. The germline gives CDR1 MGHRA, CDR2 YSYEKL. The DNA of the CDR3 is TGCGCCAGCAGCCACCCTAGCGGGGGGGGTGGCACAGATACGCAGTATTTT. Amino acid sequence: CASSHPSGGGGTDTQYF.

The sample holds a few counts of this clonotype. J is TRBJ2-1 and V is TRBV10-3; no reliable D call. CDR3 length: 16 residues. Germline V gene lookup returns CDR1 ENHRY and CDR2 SYGVKD. Deletions cut 1 base from V and 4 bases from J, with 14 bases between. CDR3 bases: TGTGCCATCAGTGAGTTACAGAGCCAGACTTACAATGAGCAGTTCTTC. This encodes CAISELQSQTYNEQFF.

The CDR3: CASSLSKETQYF. In nucleotides, the CDR3 is TGTGCCAGCAGTTTGAGTAAAGAGACCCAGTACTTC. The gene calls are TRBV6-2 or TRBV6-3 and TRBJ2-5; D remains ambiguous. The V and J ends lost 4 bases and 3 bases respectively, with 6 bases between them. The germline CDR1 and CDR2 sequences are MNHEY and SVGEGT. The CDR3 is 12 residues long.

This chain links TRBV2 with TRBJ2-1, with a possible D match to TRBD2 (5 bases). Trimming removed 7 bases from V and 4 bases from J, with 17 bases in between. This CDR3 spans 15 amino acids. Germline V gene lookup returns CDR1 SNHLY and CDR2 FYNNEI. The CDR3 loop is CASTPDSTTYNEQFF. The CDR3 nucleotides are TGTGCCAGCACCCCGGACTCTACGACTTACAATGAGCAGTTCTTC.

The chain carries TRBV5-8 and TRBJ2-7; perhaps D is TRBD1 or TRBD2 (5 bases each). Germline CDR1 reads SGHTS; CDR2 reads YDEGEE. The CDR3 loop spans 13 amino acids. Trimming took 5 bases from V and 3 from J, leaving 12 bases between them. CDR3 residues: CASSPEGYYEQYF. The CDR3 nucleotides read TGTGCCAGCAGTCCTGAGGGGTACTACGAGCAGTACTTC.

The chain couples TRBV4-1 to TRBJ2-7; 7 bases match TRBD1. From germline, CDR1 is MGHRA and CDR2 YSYEKL. V shed 4 bases, J shed 2 bases, and the junction held 5 bases outside the gene matches. This CDR3 spans 14 amino acids. The CDR3 DNA reads TGCGCCAGCAGCCCTGACAGGGAGCCCTACGAGCAGTACTTC. Amino acid sequence: CASSPDREPYEQYF.